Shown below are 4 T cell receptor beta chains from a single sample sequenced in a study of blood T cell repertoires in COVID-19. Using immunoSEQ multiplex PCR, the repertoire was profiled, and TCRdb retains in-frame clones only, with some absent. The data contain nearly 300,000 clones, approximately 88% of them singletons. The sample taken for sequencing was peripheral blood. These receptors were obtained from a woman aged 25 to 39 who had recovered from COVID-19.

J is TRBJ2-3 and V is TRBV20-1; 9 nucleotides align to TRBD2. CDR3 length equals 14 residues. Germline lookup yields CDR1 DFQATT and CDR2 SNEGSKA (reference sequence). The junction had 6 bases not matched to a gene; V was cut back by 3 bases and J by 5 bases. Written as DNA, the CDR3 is TGCAGTGCTAGTAGGGCGGGGGGGCAAGATACGCAGTATTTT. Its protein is CSASRAGGQDTQYF.

Written as DNA, the CDR3 is TGTGCCAGCAGCTTAGCCGGGACAGGGGGTTTTAATTCACCCCTCCACTTT. Translating it yields CASSLAGTGGFNSPLHF. This chain connects TRBV7-9 to TRBJ1-6, with 11 bases fitting TRBD1. Trimming at V came to 0 bases and at J to 6 bases, leaving 4 bases not matched to a gene. CDR3 length: 17 amino acids. Germline CDR1 reads SEHNR; CDR2 reads FQNEAQ (reference sequence). Supplemented by reference TRBV7-9 and TRBJ1-6, the full variable domain reads DTGVSQNPRHKITKRGQNVTFRCDPISEHNRLYWYRQTLGQGPEFLTYFQNEAQLEKSRLLSDRFSAERPKGSFSTLEIQRTEQGDSAMYLCASSLAGTGGFNSPLHFGNGTRLTVT.

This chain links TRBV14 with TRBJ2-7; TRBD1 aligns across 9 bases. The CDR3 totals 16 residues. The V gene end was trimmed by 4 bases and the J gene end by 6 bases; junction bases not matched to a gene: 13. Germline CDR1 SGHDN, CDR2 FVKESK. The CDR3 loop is CASSPHRGQVWGEQYF. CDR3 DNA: TGTGCCAGCAGCCCACACAGGGGGCAGGTGTGGGGCGAGCAGTACTTC.

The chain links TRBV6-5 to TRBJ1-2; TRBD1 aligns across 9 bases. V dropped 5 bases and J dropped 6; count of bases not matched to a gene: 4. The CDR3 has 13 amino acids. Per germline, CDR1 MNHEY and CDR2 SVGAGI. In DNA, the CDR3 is TGTGCCAGCAGTCCCGGGACAGGGCATGGCTACACCTTC. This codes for CASSPGTGHGYTF.